This T cell receptor (beta chain) is from a study of chemoradiotherapy in HPV16-positive cancers. Trimming cost V 0 bases and J 8 bases, with 13 bases left between them. Germline V gene lookup returns CDR1 MNHNS and CDR2 SASEGT. The CDR3 totals 14 residues. Libraries were prepared by immunoSEQ multiplex PCR; TCRdb keeps only in-frame clonotypes and omits some of them. The table has 9,500 to 13,000 clones, roughly nine tenths seen once; the top ten hold about 1.8%. Turning to this clone: Its antigen is not identified.

Study-wide points: Functional assays defining HPV-specific T cells used only two HPV16-positive patients. In HPV16-positive patients, HPV-responsive T-cell expansion tracked better recurrence-free survival.

Over chemoradiotherapy, repertoires were sampled more than once. The gene calls are TRBV6-1 and TRBJ1-2; D remains unclear. The origin of this receptor is a human donor with HPV-associated anogenital cancer. The input for sequencing was blood, taken from a patient who underwent chemoradiotherapy. The CDR3 coding sequence is TGTGCCAGCAGTGAAGCATACAGATCGCGGGGCTACACCTTC. Translation gives CASSEAYRSRGYTF.